This T cell receptor beta chain was captured by sequencing in a study of metastatic and nonmetastatic thyroid tumors. About the study: Repertoires from blood and tumor or nodule tissue of malignant and benign thyroid patients were compared. Study-level results: Reportedly, malignant thyroid tumors had significantly higher TCR beta diversity than benign nodules, in blood and tumor.

J gave up 3 bases and V 10 bases, and 6 bases lay outside the gene matches. The CDR3 length is 12 residues. Per germline, CDR1 LNHDA and CDR2 SQIVND (reference sequence). No treatment had been given to any patient before thyroid surgery. Source study methods: Differences in CDR3 between clinicopathological groups were drawn on to build a classifier intended to discriminate distant-metastatic papillary thyroid cancer patients. TCRdb used MiXCR to call clones anew from the PCR reads. TCRdb's processing, not the authors', yielded these V and J calls. The profile shows over 15,000 clones, about a fifth of them singletons. A word on this clone: Its target is unknown.

The chain recombines TRBV19 with TRBJ2-7; 7 bases fit TRBD2. Sequenced material: tumor tissue. The origin of this receptor is a female donor with papillary thyroid cancer or a benign thyroid nodule (not recorded which). Some clones in this sample may be carry-over from other donors' samples. Here the CDR3 DNA reads TGTGCCACTGGCGGGAGTAACTACGAGCAGTACTTC. Its protein product is CATGGSNYEQYF.